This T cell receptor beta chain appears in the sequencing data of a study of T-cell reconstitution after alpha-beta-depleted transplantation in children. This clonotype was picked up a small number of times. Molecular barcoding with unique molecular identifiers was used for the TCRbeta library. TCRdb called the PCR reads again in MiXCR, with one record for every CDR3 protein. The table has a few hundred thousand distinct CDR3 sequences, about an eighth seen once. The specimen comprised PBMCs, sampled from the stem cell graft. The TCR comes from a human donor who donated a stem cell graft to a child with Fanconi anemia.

CDR3 nucleotides: TGCAGCGTTGAAGGCTTGGCCCCACCTAAGCAAGAGACCCAGTACTTC. Protein product: CSVEGLAPPKQETQYF. V gene TRBV29-1 combines with J gene TRBJ2-5; D gene ambiguous. Trimming removed 1 base from V and 2 bases from J, with 17 bases in between. Germline loops: CDR1 SQVTM, CDR2 ANQGSEA. The CDR3 is 16 amino acids.